By frequency in the sample, the clone carrying this TCR beta chain is medium-sized. The target antigen is unknown. This entry comes from a study of type 1 regulatory T cells. TCRdb fed the reads into MiXCR, producing one record per CDR3 protein. Of roughly 21,000 distinct CDR3 sequences listed, around half are singletons. V lost 2 bases to trimming and J lost 5 bases; unmatched junction nucleotides: 2. Germline lookup yields CDR1 KGHSH and CDR2 LQKENI. The CDR3 length is 13 residues. The chain has TRBV18 and TRBJ1-2, with TRBD1 matching over 7 bases. The source of this sequence is a human donor in good health. The sequencing sample was made of cultured T cells, either the whole culture or a sorted T cell fraction (not recorded which). The DNA of the CDR3 is TGTGCCAGCTCACCAGACAGGGAGTATGGCTACACCTTC. Translated, it gives CASSPDREYGYTF.